The 13 T cell receptor beta chains below come from one sample, sequenced in a study of shared clonotypes between healthy human individuals. Produced via immunoSEQ multiplex PCR; TCRdb's table is partial and in-frame only. The table has more than 2,000,000 clones, over 90% seen once. The material sequenced was naive CD4+ T cells from PBMCs. The sample's subset: CD45RA+ positively selected. The receptor source for this set is a man between 18 and 29 years old in good health. Some clones in this sample may be carry-over from other donors' samples.

This clone is a singleton in its sample. This chain uses TRBV10-2 with TRBJ2-2; D call uncertain. This CDR3 region has 13 residues. Germline lookup yields CDR1 WSHSY and CDR2 SAAADI. V shed 6 bases and J shed 4 bases, with 9 bases lying between them. This CDR3 reads CASRGTSTGELFF. The CDR3 bases are TGCGCCAGCAGGGGAACGAGCACCGGGGAGCTGTTTTTT.

V usage is TRBV27 and J usage is TRBJ2-7; 12 nucleotides agree with TRBD1. J lost 5 bases, V lost 3 bases, and 5 bases had no gene match. The germline V gene has CDR1 MNHEY and CDR2 SMNVEV (reference sequence). The CDR3 is 15 amino acids. CDR3 amino acids: CASSLGQGAGNEQYF. CDR3 nucleotide sequence: TGTGCCAGCAGTTTGGGACAGGGGGCCGGAAACGAGCAGTACTTC.

The rearrangement joins TRBV5-1 to TRBJ1-2; no reliable D call. Germline V gene data show CDR1 as SGHRS and CDR2 as YFSETQ. This CDR3 comprises 15 residues. Trimming removed 4 bases at V and 0 bases at J, with 13 bases between. CDR3 loop: CASSIEIGSNYGYTF. Written as DNA, the CDR3 is TGCGCCAGCAGCATAGAGATCGGATCTAACTATGGCTACACCTTC.

The gene calls are TRBV2 and TRBJ2-1; the match to TRBD2 covers 7 bases. In germline, CDR1 is SNHLY, CDR2 FYNNEI. The CDR3 covers 17 residues. V shed 6 bases and J 1 base; nucleotides not matched to a gene: 12. The CDR3, as DNA: TGTGCCAGCAGGGCATACCTCCTAGCGGAGTCCTACAATGAGCAGTTCTTC. Its translation: CASRAYLLAESYNEQFF.

The chain recombines TRBV5-1 with TRBJ2-7, with 11 bases fitting TRBD2. Losses at the gene ends were 0 bases for V and 6 bases for J; bases not matched to a gene: 2. The CDR3 runs 14 residues. The germline V gene has CDR1 SGHRS and CDR2 YFSETQ. For the CDR3, the DNA is TGCGCCAGCAGCTTGGAAACTAGCGGGAGCGAGCAGTACTTC. Translating gives CASSLETSGSEQYF.

The rearrangement uses TRBV9 and TRBJ2-7, with D unresolved. The CDR3 contains 13 residues. Germline loops: CDR1 SGDLS, CDR2 YYNGEE. Trimming took 0 bases from V and 3 from J, leaving 7 bases between them. CDR3 residues: CASSVASIYEQYF. The DNA of the CDR3 is TGTGCCAGCAGCGTAGCCTCCATCTACGAGCAGTACTTC.

Comments on this clone: This same CDR3 is encoded by further DNA sequences in the sample. J is TRBJ2-7 and V is TRBV5-1, with 10 bases identical to TRBD2. V shed 2 bases, J shed 0 bases, and the junction held 2 bases outside the gene matches. This CDR3 is built from 15 residues. The V gene's germline CDR1 is SGHRS and CDR2 YFSETQ. As DNA, the CDR3 is TGCGCCAGCAGCTTCGCTAGCGGGAGCTCCTACGAGCAGTACTTC. The encoded protein is CASSFASGSSYEQYF.

The chain is built from TRBV7-3 and TRBJ2-5; 8 bases line up with TRBD2. V was pared by 0 bases and J by 3 bases, with 3 bases of the junction left unmatched. Germline CDR1 reads SGHTA; CDR2 reads FQGTGA. CDR3 length equals 15 residues. This CDR3 is CASSLTGTREETQYF. The CDR3 bases are TGTGCCAGCAGCTTAACCGGGACTAGGGAAGAGACCCAGTACTTC.

The chain recombines TRBV29-1 with TRBJ2-3, with D possibly matching TRBD2 (5 bases). V was trimmed by 7 bases and J by 1 base, leaving 15 bases between them. This CDR3 spans 14 amino acids. Germline CDR1 SQVTM, CDR2 ANQGSEA. CDR3: CSGLLVQGTDTQYF. The CDR3, as DNA: TGCAGCGGCCTACTAGTGCAGGGCACAGATACGCAGTATTTT.

The rearrangement links TRBV2 to TRBJ1-5, with unresolved D. CDR1 and CDR2 from the germline V gene are SNHLY and FYNNEI. The CDR3 contains 13 residues. Trimming left V 6 bases short and J 5 bases short, with 11 bases between. In DNA form, the CDR3 reads TGTGCCAGCAGGGTGGAAGGGTATCAGCCCCAGCATTTT. Amino acid sequence: CASRVEGYQPQHF.

The rearrangement joins TRBV6-1 to TRBJ2-2; D is unresolved. Trimming pared 4 bases from V and 0 bases from J, leaving 6 bases between. There are 14 residues in the CDR3. The germline gives CDR1 MNHNS, CDR2 SASEGT. CDR3 amino acids: CASSGDTNTGELFF. CDR3 sequence (DNA): TGTGCCAGCAGTGGAGATACGAACACCGGGGAGCTGTTTTTT.

The chain couples TRBV6-5 to TRBJ1-5; no definite D call. The CDR3 spans 14 residues. The germline CDR1 and CDR2 sequences are MNHEY and SVGAGI. V gave up 2 bases and J gave up 9 bases, with 14 bases separating them. The CDR3 coding sequence is TGTGCCAGCAGTTACATGGGCCCTAAATGGCCCCAGCATTTT. It encodes CASSYMGPKWPQHF.

The V call is TRBV16, the J call TRBJ2-7; 8 bases are shared with TRBD1. Germline CDR1 and CDR2: KGHSY and FQNENV. The CDR3 contains 17 residues. The V gene end was trimmed by 1 base and the J gene end by 4 bases; junction bases not matched to a gene: 12. CDR3 nucleotide sequence: TGTGCCAGCAGCCAATTTTTTGTAGGACAGGGATTATACGAGCAGTACTTC. It codes for CASSQFFVGQGLYEQYF.